This passage covers 24 T cell receptor beta chains from one sample sequenced in a study of CXCR3-negative and CXCR3-positive naive CD8 T cells. UMI-tagged TRB cDNA libraries were built via 5' RACE. With the 5' RACE reads reprocessed, TCRdb shows one record per CDR3 protein and no DNA. In all, the sample yields over 150,000 distinct CDR3 sequences. Whole-study findings and limits: Naive cells that were CXCR3-positive had more hydrophobic TRB CDR3s (compared with CXCR3-negative naive cells).

Antigens for these TCRs are unknown. Sequencing was performed on naive CXCR3+ CD8+ T cells from blood. Noted subset: CD45RO-CCR7+CD27+CD95- naive CD8+ T cells expressing CXCR3 (TNR3+). The receptors here all came from a human donor in good health. Some clones in this sample may be carry-over from other donors' samples.

V and J are TRBV5-1 and TRBJ1-1; TCRdb returns TRBD1, unconfirmable since there is no DNA. There are 16 residues in the CDR3. In germline, CDR1 is SGHRS, CDR2 YFSETQ. CDR3 protein: CASSPDSQARYTEAFF.

J is TRBJ2-7 and V is TRBV24-1; TCRdb names TRBD1, which stays unverified in the absence of DNA. Germline V gene lookup returns CDR1 KGHDR and CDR2 SFDVKD. The CDR3 spans 12 residues. The CDR3 reads CATSPGSYEQYF.

This chain uses TRBV29-1 with TRBJ1-5; TCRdb names TRBD1, which stays unverified in the absence of DNA. The CDR3 is 13 amino acids. Germline assignment: CDR1 SQVTM and CDR2 ANQGSEA. The CDR3 loop reads CSARTGGGQPQHF.

The gene calls are TRBV7-6 and TRBJ1-1; TCRdb's D call of TRBD1 is untestable without DNA. The CDR3 runs 19 residues. The V gene's germline CDR1 is SGHVS and CDR2 FNYEAQ. The CDR3 sequence: CASSLPPEGQGFPNTEAFF.

The chain carries TRBV5-1 and TRBJ1-1. CDR1 is SGHRS, CDR2 YFSETQ, per germline. The CDR3 spans 13 residues. The CDR3 reads CASSLDFMEEAFF.

The rearrangement links TRBV12-3 or TRBV12-4 to TRBJ1-1; TCRdb lists TRBD1, though no DNA is available to test this call. The CDR3 length is 13 residues. This CDR3 reads CASSSPGGTEAFF.

The chain combines TRBV15 with TRBJ2-5; the D call from TCRdb, TRBD1, cannot be confirmed without DNA. Germline V gene sequence: CDR1 LNHNV, CDR2 YYDKDF (reference sequence). The CDR3 spans 15 residues. The CDR3 spells CATSTLIGLSETQYF.

This chain links TRBV7-9 with TRBJ1-1; TCRdb calls TRBD1, which cannot be checked without DNA. The CDR3 sequence is 15 residues long. Germline V lookup: CDR1 SEHNR, CDR2 FQNEAQ (reference sequence). The CDR3 loop is CASSLATGTNTEAFF.

V and J are TRBV7-2 and TRBJ1-1. The CDR3 totals 12 residues. Per the germline V gene, CDR1 is SGHTA and CDR2 is FQGNSA. This CDR3 is CASSYPIPEAFF.

This chain joins TRBV2 and TRBJ2-2. The germline V gene encodes CDR1 SNHLY and CDR2 FYNNEI. This CDR3 is 13 amino acids long. CDR3: CASSEYHTGELFF. The full variable domain, rest sourced from reference TRBV2 and TRBJ2-2, is EPEVTQTPSHQVTQMGQEVILRCVPISNHLYFYWYRQILGQKVEFLVSFYNNEISEKSEIFDDQFSVERPDGSNFTLKIRSTKLEDSAMYFCASSEYHTGELFFGEGSRLTVL.

The chain recombines TRBV12-3 or TRBV12-4 with TRBJ1-1; TCRdb proposes TRBD1, but this gene call is untestable without DNA. The length of the CDR3 is 14 residues. The CDR3 here is CASRKQGMNTEAFF.

The gene calls are TRBV14 and TRBJ2-7; TCRdb's assignment of TRBD1 cannot be checked, as there is no DNA. Germline CDR1 and CDR2: SGHDN and FVKESK. The CDR3 covers 16 residues. This CDR3 is CASSQDLDRDIYEQYF.

V gene TRBV4-2 combines with J gene TRBJ1-2. Germline CDR1 reads LGHNA; CDR2 reads YNFKEQ. The CDR3 covers 14 residues. CDR3: CASSQEAKDYGYTF.

This chain joins TRBV28 and TRBJ1-4; the D gene TCRdb calls, TRBD1, cannot be checked with no DNA. This CDR3 spans 18 amino acids. Germline CDR1 is MDHEN and CDR2 is SYDVKM. The CDR3: CASSSRDIRFATNEKLFF. The entire variable domain, with the rest obtained from reference TRBV28 and TRBJ1-4, is as follows: DVKVTQSSRYLVKRTGEKVFLECVQDMDHENMFWYRQDPGLGLRLIYFSYDVKMKEKGDIPEGYSVSREKKERFSLILESASTNQTSMYLCASSSRDIRFATNEKLFFGSGTQLSVL.

The rearrangement uses TRBV7-9 and TRBJ2-7; TCRdb's assignment of TRBD1 cannot be checked, as there is no DNA. The germline V gene encodes CDR1 SEHNR and CDR2 FQNEAQ (reference sequence). This CDR3 comprises 15 residues. CDR3 loop: CASSSRTGGDYEQYF.

The chain carries TRBV6-2 or TRBV6-3 and TRBJ2-7; there is no DNA to check the TCRdb D call of TRBD1. Germline V gives CDR1 MNHEY, CDR2 SVGEGT. The CDR3 extends over 14 amino acids. CDR3: CASSFTGPLYEQYF.

V and J are TRBV4-2 and TRBJ1-5. Looked up from germline, CDR1 is LGHNA and CDR2 is YNFKEQ. CDR3 length equals 16 residues. The CDR3 loop is CASSQVMMDGNQPQHF.

The chain is built from TRBV5-5 and TRBJ2-1; the D call from TCRdb, TRBD1, cannot be confirmed without DNA. The CDR3 is made up of 14 amino acids. From germline, CDR1 is SGHKS and CDR2 YYEKEE (reference sequence). The CDR3 here is CASERAGGFDEQFF.

The chain joins TRBV2 to TRBJ2-7; TCRdb's D gene call, TRBD1, goes unchecked for lack of DNA. The CDR3 consists of 15 residues. Germline assignment: CDR1 SNHLY and CDR2 FYNNEI. The CDR3 sequence: CAATLGDSTSYEQYF. The full variable domain, in which reference TRBV2 and TRBJ2-7 provide the parts outside the CDR3, is EPEVTQTPSHQVTQMGQEVILRCVPISNHLYFYWYRQILGQKVEFLVSFYNNEISEKSEIFDDQFSVERPDGSNFTLKIRSTKLEDSAMYFCAATLGDSTSYEQYFGPGTRLTVT.

The rearrangement uses TRBV29-1 and TRBJ2-7; TCRdb selects TRBD1, and the lack of DNA leaves this call unchecked. The CDR3 spans 11 residues. CDR1 is SQVTM, CDR2 ANQGSEA, per germline. CDR3 amino acids: CSASNRAEQYF.

This chain joins TRBV29-1 and TRBJ2-7. Germline lookup yields CDR1 SQVTM and CDR2 ANQGSEA. The CDR3 spans 12 residues. The CDR3 loop reads CSVVGSPYEQYF.

The chain has TRBV4-3 and TRBJ2-3; TCRdb returns TRBD1, unconfirmable since there is no DNA. Germline V gives CDR1 LGHNA, CDR2 YSLEER. The CDR3 has 17 residues. Here the CDR3 reads CASSPGAKYTSTDTQYF.

CDR3 loop: CASSLGFISGSNEQFF. The chain combines TRBV7-2 with TRBJ2-1; TCRdb designates TRBD2, a call that cannot be tested without DNA. The CDR3 totals 16 residues. Germline values: CDR1 SGHTA, CDR2 FQGNSA.

The rearrangement uses TRBV29-1 and TRBJ2-2; TCRdb names TRBD1, which stays unverified in the absence of DNA. The germline CDR1 and CDR2 sequences are SQVTM and ANQGSEA. This CDR3 spans 14 amino acids. The CDR3 region is CSVWTGAYTGELFF.